This T cell receptor (beta chain) was observed in a study of T cells in Graves' hyperthyroidism and ophthalmopathy. Whole-study context: Peripheral blood was collected at initial diagnosis, before any treatment.

This clonotype showed up many times. Trimming shortened V by 5 bases and J by 6 bases, and 11 bases separated the two germline ends. This CDR3 has 13 amino acids. From germline, CDR1 is SGHTA and CDR2 FQGTGA. The source material, RNA transcripts, was used to amplify TCR beta CDR3 regions. During a first-round RT-PCR of the TCR CDR3, the HTBI primer set was used. TCRdb used MiXCR to reprocess the multiplex PCR reads, holding one entry per CDR3 protein. The table has around 280,000 distinct CDR3 sequences, roughly an eighth seen once. Aged 18 to 65, the patients had hyperthyroidism that was newly diagnosed and had lasted under 2 months. In making diagnoses, clinical symptoms, serum thyroxine and TRAb, thyroid ultrasound and orbital computed tomography were all used. The PBMCs had their origin in roughly 9.4 ml of fresh peripheral blood.

The J gene is TRBJ2-1, the V gene TRBV7-3; D gene ambiguous. Sequences were obtained from blood. The TCR comes from a middle-aged woman with Graves' hyperthyroidism. CDR3 coding DNA: TGTGCCAGCAGCCCGCCTCCCGGCAATGAGCAGTTCTTC. This translates into CASSPPPGNEQFF. The whole variable domain, remainder taken from reference TRBV7-3 and TRBJ2-1, is GAGVSQTPSNKVTEKGKYVELRCDPISGHTALYWYRQSLGQGPEFLIYFQGTGAADDSGLPNDRFFAVRPEGSVSTLKIQRTERGDSAVYLCASSPPPGNEQFFGPGTRLTVL.